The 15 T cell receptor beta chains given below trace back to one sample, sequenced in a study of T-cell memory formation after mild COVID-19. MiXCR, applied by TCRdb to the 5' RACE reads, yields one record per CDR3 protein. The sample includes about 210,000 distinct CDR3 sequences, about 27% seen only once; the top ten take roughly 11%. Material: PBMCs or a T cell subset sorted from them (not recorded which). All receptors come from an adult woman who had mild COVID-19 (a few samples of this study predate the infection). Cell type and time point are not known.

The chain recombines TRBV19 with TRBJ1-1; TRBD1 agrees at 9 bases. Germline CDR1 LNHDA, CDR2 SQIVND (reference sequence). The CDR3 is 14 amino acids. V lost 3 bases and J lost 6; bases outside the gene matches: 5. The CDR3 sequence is CASSIGDRVAEAFF. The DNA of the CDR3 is TGTGCCAGTAGTATTGGGGACAGGGTTGCTGAAGCTTTCTTT. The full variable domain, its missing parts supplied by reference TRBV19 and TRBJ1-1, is DGGITQSPKYLFRKEGQNVTLSCEQNLNHDAMYWYRQDPGQGLRLIYYSQIVNDFQKGDIAEGYSVSREKKESFPLTVTSAQKNPTAFYLCASSIGDRVAEAFFGQGTRLTVV.

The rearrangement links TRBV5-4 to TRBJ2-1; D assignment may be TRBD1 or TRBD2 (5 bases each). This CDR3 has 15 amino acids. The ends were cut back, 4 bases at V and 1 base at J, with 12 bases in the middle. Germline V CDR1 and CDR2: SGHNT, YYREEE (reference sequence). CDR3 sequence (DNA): TGTGCCAGCAGCATTACTTGGGGGTCCTACAATGAGCAGTTCTTC. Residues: CASSITWGSYNEQFF.

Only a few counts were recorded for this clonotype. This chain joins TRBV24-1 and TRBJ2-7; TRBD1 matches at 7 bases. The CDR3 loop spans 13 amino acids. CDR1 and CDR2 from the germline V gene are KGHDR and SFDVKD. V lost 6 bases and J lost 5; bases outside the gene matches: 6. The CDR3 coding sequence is TGTGCCACCAGTACGACAGGGCTGGACGAGCAGTACTTC. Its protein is CATSTTGLDEQYF.

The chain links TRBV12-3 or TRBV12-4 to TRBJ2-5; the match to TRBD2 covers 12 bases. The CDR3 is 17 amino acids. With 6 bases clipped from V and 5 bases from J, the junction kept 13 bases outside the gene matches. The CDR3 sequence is CASRSGLAGGPGETQYF. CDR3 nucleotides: TGTGCCAGCAGGAGTGGTCTAGCGGGGGGGCCGGGGGAGACCCAGTACTTC.

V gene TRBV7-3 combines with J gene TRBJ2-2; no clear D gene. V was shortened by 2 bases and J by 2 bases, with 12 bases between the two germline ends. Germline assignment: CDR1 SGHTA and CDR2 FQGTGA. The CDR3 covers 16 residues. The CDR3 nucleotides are TGTGCCAGCAGCTTATGGGTAGGGCCCAACACCGGGGAGCTGTTTTTT. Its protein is CASSLWVGPNTGELFF.

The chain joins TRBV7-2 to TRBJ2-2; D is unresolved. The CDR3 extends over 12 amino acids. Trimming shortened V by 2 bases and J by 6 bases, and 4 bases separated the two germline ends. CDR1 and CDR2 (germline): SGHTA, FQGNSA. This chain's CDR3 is CASSLLPGELFF. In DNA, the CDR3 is TGTGCCAGCAGCTTACTTCCCGGGGAGCTGTTTTTT. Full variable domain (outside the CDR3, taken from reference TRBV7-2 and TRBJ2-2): GAGVSQSPSNKVTEKGKDVELRCDPISGHTALYWYRQSLGQGLEFLIYFQGNSAPDKSGLPSDRFSAERTGGSVSTLTIQRTQQEDSAVYLCASSLLPGELFFGEGSRLTVL.

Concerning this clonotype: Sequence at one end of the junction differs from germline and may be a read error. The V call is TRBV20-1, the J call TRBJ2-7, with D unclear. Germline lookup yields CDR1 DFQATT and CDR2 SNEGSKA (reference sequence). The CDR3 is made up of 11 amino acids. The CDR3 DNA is TGCAGTGCTTTTGCCTCCCACGAGCAGTACTTC. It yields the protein CSAFASHEQYF.

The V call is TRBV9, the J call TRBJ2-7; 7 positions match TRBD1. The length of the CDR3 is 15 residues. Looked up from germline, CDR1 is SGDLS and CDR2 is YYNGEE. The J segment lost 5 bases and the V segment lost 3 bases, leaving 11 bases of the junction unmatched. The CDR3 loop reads CASSATTGSNHEQYF. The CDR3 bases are TGTGCCAGCAGCGCGACGACAGGGTCGAACCACGAGCAGTACTTC. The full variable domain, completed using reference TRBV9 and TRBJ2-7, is DSGVTQTPKHLITATGQRVTLRCSPRSGDLSVYWYQQSLDQGLQFLIQYYNGEERAKGNILERFSAQQFPDLHSELNLSSLELGDSALYFCASSATTGSNHEQYFGPGTRLTVT.

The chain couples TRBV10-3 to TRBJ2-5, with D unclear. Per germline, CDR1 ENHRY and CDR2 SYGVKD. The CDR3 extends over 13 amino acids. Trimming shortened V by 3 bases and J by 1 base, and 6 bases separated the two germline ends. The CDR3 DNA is TGTGCCATCAGTGAAGGGTTCCAAGAGACCCAGTACTTC. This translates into CAISEGFQETQYF.

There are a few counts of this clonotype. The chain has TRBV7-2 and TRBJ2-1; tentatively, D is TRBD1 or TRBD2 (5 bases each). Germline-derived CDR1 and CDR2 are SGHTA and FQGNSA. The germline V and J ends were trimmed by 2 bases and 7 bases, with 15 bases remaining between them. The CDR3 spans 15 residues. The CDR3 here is CASSLRGVVRNEQFF. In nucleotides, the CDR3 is TGTGCCAGCAGCTTACGAGGGGTCGTAAGAAATGAGCAGTTCTTC. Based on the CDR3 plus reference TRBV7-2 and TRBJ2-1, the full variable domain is GAGVSQSPSNKVTEKGKDVELRCDPISGHTALYWYRQSLGQGLEFLIYFQGNSAPDKSGLPSDRFSAERTGGSVSTLTIQRTQQEDSAVYLCASSLRGVVRNEQFFGPGTRLTVL.

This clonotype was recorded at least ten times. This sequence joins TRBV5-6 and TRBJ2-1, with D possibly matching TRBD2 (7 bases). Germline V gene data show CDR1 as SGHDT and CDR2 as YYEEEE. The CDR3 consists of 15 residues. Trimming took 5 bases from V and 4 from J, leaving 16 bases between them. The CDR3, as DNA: TGTGCCAGCAGTATCCCGGGGGGCGCTTACAATGAGCAGTTCTTC. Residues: CASSIPGGAYNEQFF.

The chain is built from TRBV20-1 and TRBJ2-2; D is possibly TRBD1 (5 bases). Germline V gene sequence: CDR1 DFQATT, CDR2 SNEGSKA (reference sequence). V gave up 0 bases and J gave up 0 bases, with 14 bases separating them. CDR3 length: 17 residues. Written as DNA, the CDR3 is TGCAGTGCTAGAGATCCGTCAGGGCCGTCGAACACCGGGGAGCTGTTTTTT. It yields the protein CSARDPSGPSNTGELFF.

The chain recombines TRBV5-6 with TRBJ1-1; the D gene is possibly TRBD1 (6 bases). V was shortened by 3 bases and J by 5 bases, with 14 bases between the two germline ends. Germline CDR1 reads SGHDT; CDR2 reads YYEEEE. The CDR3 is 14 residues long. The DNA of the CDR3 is TGTGCCAGCAGCTCCGGCTCAGGGGATACTGAAGCTTTCTTT. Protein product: CASSSGSGDTEAFF. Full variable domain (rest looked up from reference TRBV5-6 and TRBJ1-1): DAGVTQSPTHLIKTRGQQVTLRCSPKSGHDTVSWYQQALGQGPQFIFQYYEEEERQRGNFPDRFSGHQFPNYSSELNVNALLLGDSALYLCASSSGSGDTEAFFGQGTRLTVV.

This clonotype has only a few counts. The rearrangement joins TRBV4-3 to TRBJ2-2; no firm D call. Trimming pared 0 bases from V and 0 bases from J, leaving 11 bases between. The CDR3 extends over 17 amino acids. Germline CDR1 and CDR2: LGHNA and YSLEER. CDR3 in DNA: TGCGCCAGCAGCCAAGATCTTCGGGTCGCGAACACCGGGGAGCTGTTTTTT. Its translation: CASSQDLRVANTGELFF.

The CDR3 spells CASRKQGRNTEAFF. CDR3 nucleotides: TGTGCCAGCAGGAAACAGGGAAGAAACACTGAAGCTTTCTTT. The gene calls are TRBV6-5 and TRBJ1-1, with D perhaps matching TRBD1 (6 bases). V was shortened by 6 bases and J by 2 bases, with 13 bases between the two germline ends. CDR3 length: 14 residues. Germline V CDR1 and CDR2: MNHEY, SVGAGI.